This is a list of T cell receptor beta chains from one sample in a study of resident and recirculating memory T cells in vitiligo. The method was immunoSEQ multiplex PCR; TCRdb's version includes in-frame clones alone and lacks a portion of them. The repertoire holds around 76,000 clones, 90% to 95% seen once, with around 4.9% in the top ten. The sample comprised blood. These receptors came from a male donor with vitiligo. Each CDR3 is given with its conserved first and last residue. Fields, in order: clone size, V gene, J gene, D gene, CDR3 DNA, CDR3 protein. The D gene is left open where the match is weak. Clone sizes are given selectively: once, few, many, or a class where the clone is expanded.

size: .; V: TRBV25-1; J: TRBJ1-1; D: .; DNA: TGTGCCAGCAGTCTTACTTGGAGGGAGGACACTGAAGCTTTCTTT; CDR3: CASSLTWREDTEAFF
size: once; V: TRBV2; J: TRBJ1-2; D: .; DNA: TGTGCCAGCAGTCCTAATGACAGATACTATGGCTACACCTTC; CDR3: CASSPNDRYYGYTF
size: .; V: TRBV10-3; J: TRBJ2-3; D: .; DNA: TGTGCCATCGCCGGGCTAGCAGCAGATACGCAGTATTTT; CDR3: CAIAGLAADTQYF
size: .; V: TRBV19; J: TRBJ2-5; D: TRBD2; DNA: TGTGCCAGTAGTCCTGGAGTAGCGGGGCACCAAGAGACCCAGTACTTC; CDR3: CASSPGVAGHQETQYF
size: .; V: TRBV18; J: TRBJ1-1; D: .; DNA: TGTGCCAGCTCACAAGGACAGAACACTGAAGCTTTCTTT; CDR3: CASSQGQNTEAFF
size: .; V: TRBV10-3; J: TRBJ2-5; D: TRBD1; DNA: TGTGCCATCAAAGCCGGGACAGGGGAAGAGACCCAGTACTTC; CDR3: CAIKAGTGEETQYF
size: .; V: TRBV6-6; J: TRBJ2-7; D: TRBD1; DNA: TGTGCCCACAGGAAGGGACAGAGCTCCTACGAGCAGTACTTC; CDR3: CAHRKGQSSYEQYF
size: .; V: TRBV27; J: TRBJ1-1; D: .; DNA: TGTGCCAGCAGTTTAACAGGGTTGAACACTGAAGCTTTCTTT; CDR3: CASSLTGLNTEAFF
size: .; V: TRBV4-2; J: TRBJ1-2; D: TRBD1; DNA: TGTGCCAGCAGCCAACCCGTTTCCGGGACAGGGTTGGGTGGCGGCTACACCTTC; CDR3: CASSQPVSGTGLGGGYTF
size: .; V: TRBV5-4; J: TRBJ2-1; D: TRBD2; DNA: TGTGCCAGCAGCTCCGGGGGGGAGGGTGAGCAGTTCTTC; CDR3: CASSSGGEGEQFF
size: .; V: TRBV4-3; J: TRBJ2-1; D: TRBD2; DNA: TGCGCCAGCAGCCAGAACTCCGGGTCGGGAGGAATGAACAATGAGCAGTTCTTC; CDR3: CASSQNSGSGGMNNEQFF
size: .; V: TRBV5-1; J: TRBJ1-3; D: TRBD1; DNA: TGCGCCAGCAGCCTCGTTGGACAGGATGGAAACACCATATATTTT; CDR3: CASSLVGQDGNTIYF
size: .; V: TRBV30; J: TRBJ2-2; D: TRBD1; DNA: TGTGCCTGGAGTACCGGGACAGGGTACACCGGGGAGCTGTTTTTT; CDR3: CAWSTGTGYTGELFF
size: .; V: TRBV11-1; J: TRBJ2-1; D: .; DNA: TGTGCCAGCAGCGACCGTATAGACAGCCTCTCCTACAATGAGCAGTTCTTC; CDR3: CASSDRIDSLSYNEQFF
size: .; V: TRBV25-1; J: TRBJ1-5; D: .; DNA: TGTGCCAGCAGTGACGCGACAGGTTATCAGCCCCAGCATTTT; CDR3: CASSDATGYQPQHF
size: .; V: TRBV5-1; J: TRBJ2-1; D: .; DNA: TGCGCCAGCAGCTTGGGTTCGACAGTGGGAAATGAGCAGTTCTTC; CDR3: CASSLGSTVGNEQFF
size: .; V: TRBV7-9; J: TRBJ1-1; D: .; DNA: TGTGCCAGCAGCTTGGACTACTTGGCTTTCTTT; CDR3: CASSLDYLAFF
size: .; V: TRBV6-6; J: TRBJ2-1; D: TRBD1; DNA: TGTGCCAGCAGTCCCCGGGACAGGGCATACAATGAGCAGTTCTTC; CDR3: CASSPRDRAYNEQFF
size: .; V: TRBV28; J: TRBJ2-7; D: .; DNA: TGTGCCAGCAGCTCACTGTACGAGCAGTACTTC; CDR3: CASSSLYEQYF
size: .; V: TRBV11-2; J: TRBJ2-3; D: TRBD2; DNA: TGTGCCAGCAGCATCCTAGCGGGGGGGCCAGATACGCAGTATTTT; CDR3: CASSILAGGPDTQYF
size: .; V: TRBV7-9; J: TRBJ2-5; D: TRBD2; DNA: TGTGCCAGCAGCCCCGGGACTAGCGGGGGCCAAGAGACCCAGTACTTC; CDR3: CASSPGTSGGQETQYF
size: .; V: TRBV5-6; J: TRBJ2-2; D: .; DNA: TGTGCCAGCAGCTTGCGGTTTCTCGGAGCGAACACCGGGGAGCTGTTTTTT; CDR3: CASSLRFLGANTGELFF
size: .; V: TRBV5-1; J: TRBJ2-2; D: TRBD1; DNA: TGCGCCAGCAGTTCCGGGACAGCGGACACCGGGGAGCTGTTTTTT; CDR3: CASSSGTADTGELFF
size: .; V: TRBV4-2; J: TRBJ2-5; D: .; DNA: TGTGCCAGCAGCCAAGATGGGGGGGCGCGAGGGGAGACCCAGTACTTC; CDR3: CASSQDGGARGETQYF
size: .; V: TRBV4-2; J: TRBJ2-3; D: TRBD1; DNA: TGTGCCAGCAGCCAAGAGACAGGGGGCCCAGATACGCAGTATTTT; CDR3: CASSQETGGPDTQYF
size: .; V: TRBV19; J: TRBJ1-6; D: TRBD1; DNA: TGTGCCAGTAGTACCCAACCTCTGACAGGGGGCAGTTCACCCCTCCACTTT; CDR3: CASSTQPLTGGSSPLHF
size: .; V: TRBV9; J: TRBJ2-7; D: TRBD1; DNA: TGTGCCAGCAGCGTAGGTTCAGGGGGCGAGCAGTACTTC; CDR3: CASSVGSGGEQYF
size: .; V: TRBV29-1; J: TRBJ2-5; D: .; DNA: TGCAGCGTCCACGGGAGTGATCAAGAGACCCAGTACTTC; CDR3: CSVHGSDQETQYF
size: .; V: TRBV4-1; J: TRBJ1-2; D: TRBD1; DNA: TGCGCCAGCAGCCAGACAGGGTTGGGAGGCTACACCTTC; CDR3: CASSQTGLGGYTF
size: .; V: TRBV28; J: TRBJ1-1; D: TRBD1; DNA: TGTGCCAGCAGTCAGGACAGGGGAGGTCCTAACACTGAAGCTTTCTTT; CDR3: CASSQDRGGPNTEAFF
size: .; V: TRBV29-1; J: TRBJ1-2; D: .; DNA: TGCAGCGTTGGGGAGATAGAGTATGGCTACACCTTC; CDR3: CSVGEIEYGYTF